One and the same sample provided the 26 T cell receptor beta chains below, sequenced in a study of molecular identifiers for immune sequencing clone quantification. TCRdb itself ran the PCR reads through MiXCR, one entry per CDR3 protein. The repertoire consists of hundreds of thousands of distinct CDR3 sequences, with over 25% occurring once and the leading ten covering 0.7% to 0.95%. Sequenced material: naive CD8+ T cells from blood, with Jurkat cell RNA spiked in. Subset reported: FACS-sorted CD8+CD4-CCR7+CD45RA+ naive T cells. These receptors all come from a human donor in good health. Some libraries in this study had Jurkat cell RNA spiked in.

This chain connects TRBV4-3 to TRBJ1-6; 12 positions match TRBD1. Germline assignment: CDR1 LGHNA and CDR2 YSLEER. The V and J ends lost 4 bases and 11 bases, in that order; junction bases with no gene match: 3. CDR3 length: 14 residues. CDR3 sequence (DNA): TGCGCCAGCAGCCCGGGACAGGGGGCCCCACCCCTCCACTTT. Translation gives CASSPGQGAPPLHF.

This clonotype has at least ten counts. This sequence joins TRBV2 and TRBJ2-5, with 11 nucleotides matching TRBD2. From germline, CDR1 is SNHLY and CDR2 FYNNEI. The CDR3 has 13 amino acids. V dropped 8 bases and J dropped 3; count of bases not matched to a gene: 2. Written as DNA, the CDR3 is TGTGCCAGCCGACTAGCGGGGAAAGAGACCCAGTACTTC. It encodes CASRLAGKETQYF.

Of note for this clonotype: This could be a read error, since a much larger clone is one nucleotide away. The DNA for the CDR3 is TGTGCCAGCAGCGCGCCAGACAGGTACGAGCGGTACTTC. Amino acid sequence: CASSAPDRYERYF. This rearrangement joins TRBV5-4 to TRBJ2-7; a possible D gene is TRBD1 (6 bases). Germline CDR1 is SGHNT and CDR2 is YYREEE (reference sequence). The CDR3 consists of 13 residues.

To note about this clonotype: A much larger clone lies a single base off, so this may be a read error. The V and J genes are TRBV5-1 and TRBJ1-1, with D possibly matching TRBD1 (5 bases). Germline V CDR1 and CDR2: SGHRS, YFSETQ. The length of the CDR3 is 14 residues. V was clipped by 3 bases and J by 4 bases, with 13 bases between them. CDR3 bases: TGCGCCAGCAGCTCACAGGTAGGAGGCACTGAAGCTTTCTTT. This codes for CASSSQVGGTEAFF.

This clonotype was seen many times. The gene calls are TRBV7-9 and TRBJ2-3; D may match TRBD1 or TRBD2 (6 bases each). V was cut by 9 bases and J by 2 bases, with 18 bases left in between. CDR3 length: 15 residues. CDR1 is SEHNR, CDR2 FQNEAQ, per germline (reference sequence). The CDR3 nucleotides read TGTGCCAGTAGGGGGGCTCCCTCGTCCACAGATACGCAGTATTTT. It translates to CASRGAPSSTDTQYF.

There are many counts of this clonotype. The V call is TRBV28, the J call TRBJ2-7; 12 nucleotides line up with TRBD2. This CDR3 contains 18 residues. Losses at the gene ends were 6 bases for V and 1 base for J; bases not matched to a gene: 13. Germline V CDR1 and CDR2: MDHEN, SYDVKM. CDR3 bases: TGTGCCAGCAGCACAGAGACTAGCGGGAGCGCTGTGTCCTACGAGCAGTACTTC. Its protein is CASSTETSGSAVSYEQYF. Based on the CDR3 plus reference TRBV28 and TRBJ2-7, the full variable domain is DVKVTQSSRYLVKRTGEKVFLECVQDMDHENMFWYRQDPGLGLRLIYFSYDVKMKEKGDIPEGYSVSREKKERFSLILESASTNQTSMYLCASSTETSGSAVSYEQYFGPGTRLTVT.

In its sample, this clonotype was seen many times. The rearrangement uses TRBV20-1 and TRBJ2-2; possible D gene TRBD2, 6 bases. The CDR3 has 15 amino acids. The ends were cut back, 4 bases at V and 1 base at J, with 13 bases in the middle. The germline V gene encodes CDR1 DFQATT and CDR2 SNEGSKA (reference sequence). The CDR3 protein is CSATAGIVNTGELFF. The CDR3 DNA is TGCAGTGCTACCGCGGGAATCGTGAACACCGGGGAGCTGTTTTTT.

This clonotype was counted at least ten times. The chain recombines TRBV20-1 with TRBJ2-5, with D perhaps assigned TRBD1 or TRBD2 (5 bases each). V lost 1 base and J 4 bases, leaving 19 bases between the germline ends. The V gene's germline CDR1 is DFQATT and CDR2 SNEGSKA (reference sequence). This CDR3 is built from 16 residues. DNA for the CDR3: TGCAGTGCTAGAGTATGGGGGAGCGACGGGTTAGAGACCCAGTACTTC. This translates into CSARVWGSDGLETQYF.

This clonotype was seen at least ten times. The gene calls are TRBV7-6 and TRBJ2-3, with 10 nucleotides matching TRBD1. V dropped 5 bases and J dropped 4; count of bases not matched to a gene: 6. Germline CDR1 and CDR2: SGHVS and FNYEAQ. This CDR3 is built from 15 residues. This CDR3 is CASSQFGQGADTQYF. As DNA, the CDR3 is TGTGCCAGCAGCCAGTTCGGACAGGGGGCAGATACGCAGTATTTT.

The V gene is TRBV6-6, the J gene TRBJ2-7; D is uncertain. The V end lost 4 bases, the J end lost 3 bases, and 10 bases lay between the germline ends. The CDR3 contains 13 residues. Germline V lookup: CDR1 MNHNY, CDR2 SVGAGI (reference sequence). The chain's CDR3 is CASSFPANYEQYF. For the CDR3, the DNA is TGTGCCAGCAGTTTCCCCGCGAACTACGAGCAGTACTTC.

As for this clonotype: A much larger clone differs by one base, so this may be a read error. The chain combines TRBV2 with TRBJ2-5, with a weak D call TRBD2 (5 bases). This CDR3 contains 15 residues. From germline, CDR1 is SNHLY and CDR2 FYNNEI. CDR3 sequence: CASNEGLTWQEAQYF. The CDR3 bases are TGTGCCAGCAACGAGGGCCTTACCTGGCAAGAGGCCCAGTACTTC.

This clonotype was seen ten or more times. The V and J genes are TRBV30 and TRBJ2-7, with 8 positions matching TRBD2. The CDR3 runs to 13 residues. The V gene's germline CDR1 is GTSNPN and CDR2 SVGIG (reference sequence). With V trimmed by 3 bases and J by 6 bases, 7 bases remained unmatched. As DNA, the CDR3 is TGTGCCTGGAGCGACGGACTAGCTAGCGAGCAGTACTTC. Amino acids: CAWSDGLASEQYF.

This clonotype was picked up a small number of times. The chain has TRBV6-1 and TRBJ2-7; D is undetermined. The germline V gene encodes CDR1 MNHNS and CDR2 SASEGT. There are 15 residues in the CDR3. V lost 1 base, J lost 5 bases, and 15 bases lay in between. CDR3 loop: CASSEVNGWSDEQYF. CDR3 DNA: TGTGCCAGCAGTGAAGTCAACGGTTGGTCCGACGAGCAGTACTTC.

The chain has TRBV6-5 and TRBJ2-7, with 9 bases matching TRBD1. V gave up 3 bases and J gave up 5 bases; unmatched junction bases: 17. Germline values: CDR1 MNHEY, CDR2 SVGAGI. The CDR3 is 18 residues long. The CDR3 spells CASSYGQYSGQGIDEQYF. CDR3 sequence (DNA): TGTGCCAGCAGTTATGGACAATACTCGGGACAGGGTATCGACGAGCAGTACTTC.

The chain combines TRBV28 with TRBJ2-5, with a possible D match to TRBD1 (5 bases). Germline V CDR1 and CDR2: MDHEN, SYDVKM. Trimming stripped 2 bases from V and 1 base from J, with 8 bases between. CDR3 length: 14 residues. For the CDR3, the DNA is TGTGCCAGCAGTTTAAGGGGCTTCCAAGAGACCCAGTACTTC. It codes for CASSLRGFQETQYF. Supplemented by reference TRBV28 and TRBJ2-5, the full variable domain reads DVKVTQSSRYLVKRTGEKVFLECVQDMDHENMFWYRQDPGLGLRLIYFSYDVKMKEKGDIPEGYSVSREKKERFSLILESASTNQTSMYLCASSLRGFQETQYFGPGTRLLVL.

A note on this clonotype: The junction and the germline gene differ at one end; a read error may be behind it. In nucleotides, the CDR3 is TGTGCCAGCAGCTTGTCGGCTAGCGCGGTCTACGAGCAGTACTTC. It yields the protein CASSLSASAVYEQYF. The rearrangement joins TRBV5-3 to TRBJ2-7; the D gene is possibly TRBD2 (6 bases). TRBV5-3 belongs to the ORF category, with a function that is uncertain. This CDR3 region has 15 residues.

Comments on this clonotype: This could be a read error, since a much larger clone is one nucleotide away. The DNA of the CDR3 is TGTGCCAGCTCGGACAGTAGATCTCAAGAGCCCCAGTACTTC. It specifies CASSDSRSQEPQYF. This rearrangement joins TRBV27 to TRBJ2-5; possibly TRBD1 for D (6 bases). CDR3 length: 14 amino acids. Germline V gives CDR1 MNHEY, CDR2 SMNVEV (reference sequence).

The chain links TRBV2 to TRBJ1-2; D possibly corresponds to TRBD1 (6 bases). The V gene's germline CDR1 is SNHLY and CDR2 FYNNEI. Trimming left V 1 base short and J 8 bases short, with 14 bases between. The CDR3 is made up of 14 amino acids. Here the CDR3 reads CASSEVGTKLGYTF. CDR3 in DNA: TGTGCCAGCAGTGAAGTGGGGACAAAGCTAGGCTACACCTTC.

This clonotype was counted many times. The V and J genes are TRBV21-1 and TRBJ1-2. TRBV21-1 is marked as a pseudogene. The CDR3 has 12 residues. In nucleotides, the CDR3 is TGTGCCAGCATTTCACTCCACTATGGCTACACCTTC. This translates into CASISLHYGYTF.

For this clonotype: A much larger clone sits a single nucleotide away, making a read error possible. The conserved final phenylalanine or tryptophan is absent from the CDR3, which likely points to a read error. The V and J genes are TRBV10-1 and TRBJ2-1; D is unresolved. Germline assignment: CDR1 WNHNN and CDR2 SYGVQD (reference sequence). Trimming took 0 bases from V and 5 from J, leaving 8 bases between them. CDR3 size: 14 residues. CDR3 nucleotide sequence: TGCGCCAGCAGTGAGTCCCCGACCCACAATGAGCAGTTCATC. Its protein product is CASSESPTHNEQFI.

The chain recombines TRBV20-1 with TRBJ2-5, with D tentatively TRBD1 or TRBD2 (5 bases each). Germline values: CDR1 DFQATT, CDR2 SNEGSKA (reference sequence). The CDR3 is 14 amino acids. Trimming shortened V by 6 bases and J by 4 bases, and 18 bases separated the two germline ends. The CDR3 spells CSAGDSLRGETQYF. As DNA, the CDR3 is TGCAGTGCGGGCGACAGCCTCCGGGGAGAGACCCAGTACTTC.

This clonotype has a handful of counts. The chain has TRBV27 and TRBJ2-2; 9 bases map to TRBD2. CDR1 is MNHEY, CDR2 SMNVEV, per germline (reference sequence). This CDR3 spans 16 amino acids. The V gene end was trimmed by 5 bases and the J gene end by 5 bases; junction bases not matched to a gene: 9. The CDR3, as DNA: TGTGCCAGCAGTCCAGAGGCTCTAGCGGGAACCGGGGAGCTGTTTTTT. It specifies CASSPEALAGTGELFF.

This clonotype has a count of ten or more. V is TRBV12-3 or TRBV12-4 and J is TRBJ2-3; tentative D call: TRBD2 (6 bases). The V gene lost 5 bases and the J gene lost 5 bases, with 17 bases spanning the gap. The CDR3 sequence is 15 residues long. The CDR3 DNA reads TGTGCCAGCAGTCTCGATAGCGGACTAAGAGATACGCAGTATTTT. Its translation: CASSLDSGLRDTQYF.

The sample holds a few counts of this clonotype. This chain joins TRBV5-4 and TRBJ1-1, with 7 bases identical to TRBD1. Germline CDR1 is SGHNT and CDR2 is YYREEE (reference sequence). CDR3 size: 18 residues. V was clipped by 0 bases and J by 2 bases; unmatched bases: 13. CDR3 sequence: CASSLARGAGGPNTEAFF. In nucleotides, the CDR3 is TGTGCCAGCAGCTTGGCGCGGGGTGCAGGGGGGCCCAACACTGAAGCTTTCTTT.

This clonotype was counted at least ten times. The chain couples TRBV19 to TRBJ2-5; 12 bases map to TRBD2. Losses at the gene ends were 3 bases for V and 5 bases for J; bases not matched to a gene: 4. Looked up from germline, CDR1 is LNHDA and CDR2 is SQIVND (reference sequence). The length of the CDR3 is 15 residues. CDR3 region: CASSIGLAGMETQYF. As DNA, the CDR3 is TGTGCCAGTAGTATTGGACTAGCGGGGATGGAGACCCAGTACTTC.

A remark on this clonotype: This could be a read error, since a much larger clone is one nucleotide away. No conserved phenylalanine or tryptophan ends this CDR3, so it is likely a read error. The CDR3 nucleotides are TGCAGTGCCACGGGACAACGCACAGATACGCAGTATTCT. Translating it yields CSATGQRTDTQYS. The chain joins TRBV20-1 to TRBJ2-3; tentatively, D is TRBD1 (6 bases). V shed 6 bases and J shed 1 base, with 11 bases lying between them. This CDR3 is 13 amino acids long. The germline CDR1 and CDR2 sequences are DFQATT and SNEGSKA (reference sequence).